The 16 T cell receptor beta chains below were found in one sample sequenced in a study of cytomegalovirus exposure and HLA in healthy donors. In the PCR, 60 Vbeta and 13 Jbeta primers were used. Sequencing was performed with immunoSEQ multiplex PCR; in TCRdb, only in-frame clones are kept and a portion is missing. The sample contains about 75,000 clones, around 80% of which appear only once. Sequenced: PBMCs. These receptors all stem from a man in his 70s in good health and CMV-seropositive.

The genes are TRBV2 and TRBJ2-3, with 14 bases that match TRBD2. CDR3 size: 16 residues. Germline CDR1 is SNHLY and CDR2 is FYNNEI. V shed 6 bases and J 6 bases; nucleotides not matched to a gene: 8. The chain's CDR3 is CASSEGLAGEWDTQYF. For the CDR3, the DNA is TGTGCCAGCAGCGAGGGACTAGCGGGGGAGTGGGATACGCAGTATTTT.

The chain has TRBV6-1 and TRBJ2-7; 8 nucleotides agree with TRBD2. Germline values: CDR1 MNHNS, CDR2 SASEGT. V was clipped by 0 bases and J by 3 bases; unmatched bases: 13. The CDR3 sequence is 18 residues long. The CDR3 sequence is CASSEAPGGAGGLYEQYF. Written as DNA, the CDR3 is TGTGCCAGCAGTGAAGCCCCCGGGGGGGCGGGAGGCCTCTACGAGCAGTACTTC.

The chain employs TRBV28 and TRBJ2-7, with TRBD2 identical over 13 bases. The trim removed 3 bases at V and 3 bases at J, leaving 2 bases unmatched. CDR3 length equals 15 residues. The germline V gene encodes CDR1 MDHEN and CDR2 SYDVKM. The DNA of the CDR3 is TGTGCCAGCAGTTTCCGGACTAGCGGGAGCTACGAGCAGTACTTC. Its translation is CASSFRTSGSYEQYF. The full variable domain, completed using reference TRBV28 and TRBJ2-7, is DVKVTQSSRYLVKRTGEKVFLECVQDMDHENMFWYRQDPGLGLRLIYFSYDVKMKEKGDIPEGYSVSREKKERFSLILESASTNQTSMYLCASSFRTSGSYEQYFGPGTRLTVT.

V is TRBV18 and J is TRBJ1-6; the D gene is possibly TRBD1 (5 bases). The V gene's germline CDR1 is KGHSH and CDR2 LQKENI. The CDR3 loop spans 13 amino acids. V was clipped by 4 bases and J by 9 bases, with 10 bases between them. In DNA form, the CDR3 reads TGTGCCAGCTCACGGCAGGGTGGTTCACCCCTCCACTTT. Translated, it gives CASSRQGGSPLHF.

The V call is TRBV5-1, the J call TRBJ1-2, with TRBD1 as a possible D gene (6 bases). Germline V gene data show CDR1 as SGHRS and CDR2 as YFSETQ. The CDR3 sequence is 14 residues long. The germline V and J ends were trimmed by 0 bases and 0 bases, with 6 bases remaining between them. As DNA, the CDR3 is TGCGCCAGCAGCTTGGACAGGGCTAACTATGGCTACACCTTC. Its protein product is CASSLDRANYGYTF.

The gene calls are TRBV5-6 and TRBJ2-1, with TRBD2 as a possible D gene (5 bases). V was pared by 8 bases and J by 10 bases, with 16 bases between. The CDR3 has 12 amino acids. Germline V gene lookup returns CDR1 SGHDT and CDR2 YYEEEE. The CDR3 is CASEGWVEEQFF. The CDR3 DNA sequence: TGTGCCAGTGAGGGTTGGGTGGAGGAGCAGTTCTTC.

This chain connects TRBV6-1 to TRBJ2-5; 12 bases map to TRBD2. The J call may be mistaken, given a closer DNA end match to TRBJ2-7. The germline gives CDR1 MNHNS, CDR2 SASEGT. CDR3 size: 14 residues. This CDR3 is CASSQTSGSYEQYF. As DNA, the CDR3 is TGTGCCAGCAGTCAGACTAGCGGGAGCTACGAGCAGTACTTC.

The chain carries TRBV10-2 and TRBJ1-5, with D possibly TRBD1 on 5 matching bases. CDR1 WSHSY and CDR2 SAAADI come from the germline V gene. Trimming took 0 bases from V and 7 from J, leaving 10 bases between them. This CDR3 comprises 14 residues. The CDR3 DNA reads TGCGCCAGCAGTGAGTCGGGGGGAAACCAGCCCCAGCATTTT. Encoded protein: CASSESGGNQPQHF.

This clone was seen a single time. This chain connects TRBV19 to TRBJ1-5, with D maybe TRBD1 (5 bases). CDR3 length: 14 amino acids. Trimming removed 3 bases at V and 3 bases at J, with 9 bases between. CDR1 and CDR2 (germline): LNHDA, SQIVND (reference sequence). The CDR3 sequence is CASSIQGLNQPQHF. In DNA form, the CDR3 reads TGTGCCAGTAGTATTCAGGGTCTCAATCAGCCCCAGCATTTT.

V usage is TRBV7-9 and J usage is TRBJ2-3, with D unresolved. The CDR3 consists of 12 residues. CDR1 is SEHNR and CDR2 is FQNEAQ in the germline V gene (reference sequence). With 2 bases removed from V and 10 bases from J, the gap between germline ends came to 10 bases. CDR3 nucleotide sequence: TGTGCCAGCAGCTTATCGGGTGGAGCGCAGTATTTT. Translation: CASSLSGGAQYF.

This clone was detected only a few times. V usage is TRBV2 and J usage is TRBJ2-1; perhaps TRBD1 as D (5 bases). Trimming removed 2 bases at V and 8 bases at J, with 10 bases between. Germline V lookup: CDR1 SNHLY, CDR2 FYNNEI. The CDR3 is 13 amino acids. For the CDR3, the DNA is TGTGCCAGCAGTGAATTTTGGGGCGATGAGCAGTTCTTC. This translates into CASSEFWGDEQFF.

The chain uses TRBV11-3 and TRBJ2-1; 11 nucleotides agree with TRBD2. The CDR3 has 15 residues. Germline V gives CDR1 SGHNT, CDR2 YENEEA. J was trimmed by 4 bases and V by 5 bases; bases with no gene match: 4. CDR3 loop: CASSPLAGGYNEQFF. In nucleotides, the CDR3 is TGTGCCAGCAGCCCGTTAGCGGGGGGGTACAATGAGCAGTTCTTC.

The chain is built from TRBV5-1 and TRBJ1-4, with 7 positions matching TRBD1. Germline V gives CDR1 SGHRS, CDR2 YFSETQ. Germline trimming cut 4 bases from V and 4 bases from J; bases unmatched to any gene: 7. The CDR3 totals 15 residues. For the CDR3, the DNA is TGCGCCAGCAGCGGAATGGGACAGTTTAATGAAAAACTGTTTTTT. This sequence encodes CASSGMGQFNEKLFF.

Only one count was recorded for this clone. The chain links TRBV10-3 to TRBJ2-3, with 11 bases identical to TRBD2. V shed 6 bases and J 3 bases; nucleotides not matched to a gene: 11. From germline, CDR1 is ENHRY and CDR2 SYGVKD. CDR3 size: 17 residues. The CDR3 spells CAIRDTSGSRRTDTQYF. CDR3 DNA sequence: TGTGCCATCAGGGATACTAGCGGGAGCCGTCGAACAGATACGCAGTATTTT.

The chain is built from TRBV10-3 and TRBJ1-5; TRBD1 matches at 8 bases. Germline CDR1 reads ENHRY; CDR2 reads SYGVKD. With 4 bases clipped from V and 8 bases from J, the junction kept 7 bases outside the gene matches. This CDR3 contains 14 residues. For the CDR3, the DNA is TGTGCCATCAGTGGGACAGGGCCAGGGGAGCCCCAGCATTTT. The encoded protein is CAISGTGPGEPQHF.

This clone was found once. The chain carries TRBV5-1 and TRBJ2-6; a possible D gene is TRBD2 (6 bases). CDR1 and CDR2 from the germline V gene are SGHRS and YFSETQ. The CDR3 extends over 17 amino acids. Trimming removed 4 bases from V and 0 bases from J, with 14 bases in between. The CDR3 reads CASSPRSGVSGANVLTF. The CDR3 nucleotides are TGCGCCAGCAGCCCCCGCTCGGGGGTCTCTGGGGCCAACGTCCTGACTTTC.